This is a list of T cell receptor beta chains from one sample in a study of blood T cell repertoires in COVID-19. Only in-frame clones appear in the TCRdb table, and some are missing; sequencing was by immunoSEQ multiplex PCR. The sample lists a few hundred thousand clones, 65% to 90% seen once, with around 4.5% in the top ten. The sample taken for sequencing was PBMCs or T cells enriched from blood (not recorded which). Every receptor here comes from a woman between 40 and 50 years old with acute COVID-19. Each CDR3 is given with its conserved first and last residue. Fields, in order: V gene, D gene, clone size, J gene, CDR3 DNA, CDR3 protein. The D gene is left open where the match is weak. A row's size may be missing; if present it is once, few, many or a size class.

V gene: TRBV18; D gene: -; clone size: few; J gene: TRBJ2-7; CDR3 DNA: TGTGCCAGCTCACCCATCGGGGAGTCGATCTACGAGCAGTACTTC; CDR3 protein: CASSPIGESIYEQYF
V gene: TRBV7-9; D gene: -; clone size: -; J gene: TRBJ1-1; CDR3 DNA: TGTGCCAGCAGCTTATGGACAGTGATCACTGAAGCTTTCTTT; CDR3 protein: CASSLWTVITEAFF
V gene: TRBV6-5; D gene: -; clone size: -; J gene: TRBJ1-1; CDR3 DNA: TGTGCCAGCAGCCTAGGTACAGGGCGAACGACTGAAGCTTTCTTT; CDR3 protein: CASSLGTGRTTEAFF
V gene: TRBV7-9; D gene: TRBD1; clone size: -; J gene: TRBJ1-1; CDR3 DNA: TGTGCCAGCAGTCGGACAGGTGATAACACTGAAGCTTTCTTT; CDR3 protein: CASSRTGDNTEAFF
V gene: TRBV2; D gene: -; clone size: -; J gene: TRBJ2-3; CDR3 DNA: TGTGCCAGCAGTGACTCCCAGGGCACAGATACGCAGTATTTT; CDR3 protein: CASSDSQGTDTQYF
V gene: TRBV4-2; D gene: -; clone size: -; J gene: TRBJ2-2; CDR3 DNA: TGTGCCAGCAGCCAAGATATTGACATCGCCGGGGAGCTGTTTTTT; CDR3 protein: CASSQDIDIAGELFF
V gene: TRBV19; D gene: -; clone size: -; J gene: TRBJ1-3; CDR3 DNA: TGTGCCAGTAGTCGGTCACCAACTCTCTCCTCTGGAAACACCATATATTTT; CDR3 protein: CASSRSPTLSSGNTIYF
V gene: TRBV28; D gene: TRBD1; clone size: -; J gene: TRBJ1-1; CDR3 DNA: TGTGCCAGCAGTTTTAACAGGGGAATGAACACTGAAGCTTTCTTT; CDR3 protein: CASSFNRGMNTEAFF
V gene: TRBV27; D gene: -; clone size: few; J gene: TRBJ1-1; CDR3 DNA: TGTGCCACCATGGGGAGATACACTGAAGCTTTCTTT; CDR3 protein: CATMGRYTEAFF
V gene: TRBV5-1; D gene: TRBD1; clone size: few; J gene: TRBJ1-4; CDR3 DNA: TGCGCCAGCAGCTTGTCGGACAGGAAAAATGAAAAACTGTTTTTT; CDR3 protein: CASSLSDRKNEKLFF
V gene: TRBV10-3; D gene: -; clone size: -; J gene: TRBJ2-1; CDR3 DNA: TGTGCCATCAGTGAGGCGGAACCCGGCTACAATGAGCAGTTCTTC; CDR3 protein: CAISEAEPGYNEQFF
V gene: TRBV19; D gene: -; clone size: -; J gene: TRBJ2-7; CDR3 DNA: TGTGCCAGTAGTATCGGCGGGGTAGTGAAGGGCGGTAAAGTGCACGAGCAGTACTTC; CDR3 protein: CASSIGGVVKGGKVHEQYF
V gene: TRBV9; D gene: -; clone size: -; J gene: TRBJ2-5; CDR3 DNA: TGTGCCAGCAGCCCCCGGCCCTCCGGAGGGGAGACCCAGTACTTC; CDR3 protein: CASSPRPSGGETQYF
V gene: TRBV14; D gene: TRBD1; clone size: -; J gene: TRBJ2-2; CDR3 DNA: TGTGCCAGCAGCCCTAACAGGGGAACCGGGGAGCTGTTTTTT; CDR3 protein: CASSPNRGTGELFF
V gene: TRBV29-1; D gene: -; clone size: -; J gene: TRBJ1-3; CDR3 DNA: TGCAGCGTTGACGGCTCTGGAAACACCATATATTTT; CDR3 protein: CSVDGSGNTIYF
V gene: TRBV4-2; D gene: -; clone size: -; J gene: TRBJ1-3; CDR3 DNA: TGTGCCAGCAGCCACAGGGGCGGTGGAAACACCATATATTTT; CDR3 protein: CASSHRGGGNTIYF
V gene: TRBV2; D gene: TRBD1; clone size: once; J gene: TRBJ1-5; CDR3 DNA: TGTGCCAGCAGGAGAGGCGGGACAGGGGCAAGTCAGCCCCAGCATTTT; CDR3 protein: CASRRGGTGASQPQHF
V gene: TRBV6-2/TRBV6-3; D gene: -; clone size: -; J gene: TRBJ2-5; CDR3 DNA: TGTGCCAGCAGTTACATAGGACAGACCCAAGAGACCCAGTACTTC; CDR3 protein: CASSYIGQTQETQYF
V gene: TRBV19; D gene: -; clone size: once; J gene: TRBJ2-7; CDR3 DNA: TGTGCCAGTAGAAGGAATGGCTGGAGCTCCTACGAGCAGTACTTC; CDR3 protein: CASRRNGWSSYEQYF
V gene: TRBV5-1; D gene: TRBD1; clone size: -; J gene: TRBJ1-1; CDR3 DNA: TGCGCCAGCAGCTTGGCAGACAGGGGGCGAACTGAAGCTTTCTTT; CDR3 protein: CASSLADRGRTEAFF
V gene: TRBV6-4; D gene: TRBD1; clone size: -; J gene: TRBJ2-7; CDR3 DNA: TGTGCCAGCAGTCCCCCTGGACAGGGCCGCTCCTACGAGCAGTACTTC; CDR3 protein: CASSPPGQGRSYEQYF
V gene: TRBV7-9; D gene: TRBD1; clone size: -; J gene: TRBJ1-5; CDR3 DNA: TGTGCCAGCAGCTCGGGACAGGGGGTCGTAGGCAATCAGCCCCAGCATTTT; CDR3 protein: CASSSGQGVVGNQPQHF
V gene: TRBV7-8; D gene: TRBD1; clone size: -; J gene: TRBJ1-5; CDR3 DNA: TGTGCCAGCAGCGTTGGACAGGGGGCCGGTCAGCCCCAGCATTTT; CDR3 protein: CASSVGQGAGQPQHF
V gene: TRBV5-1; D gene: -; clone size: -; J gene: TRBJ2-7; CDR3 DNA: TGCGCCAGCAGCTTGGCGAGGGGGAATCCCTACGAGCAGTACTTC; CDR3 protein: CASSLARGNPYEQYF
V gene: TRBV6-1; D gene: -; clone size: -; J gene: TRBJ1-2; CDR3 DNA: TGTGCCAGCAGTGAATCTGGCGACTCATTTCGCGGCTACACCTTC; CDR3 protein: CASSESGDSFRGYTF
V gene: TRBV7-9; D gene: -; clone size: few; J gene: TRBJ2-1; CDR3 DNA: TGTGCCAGCAGCTTTGGGCGGGTGGGTGCCCGCTACAATGAGCAGTTCTTC; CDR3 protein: CASSFGRVGARYNEQFF
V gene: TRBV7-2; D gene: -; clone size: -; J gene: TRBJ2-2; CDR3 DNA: TGTGCCAGCAGCTTAGACAGGTCAGAGACCGGGGAGCTGTTTTTT; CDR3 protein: CASSLDRSETGELFF